This T cell receptor (beta chain) was sequenced during a study of blood T cells in healthy people across ages. Study outcomes and limitations: Nothing was known about donor CMV status, and this possibly confounded expanded clonotype changes. It was the long-lived donors that had more naive CD4+ cells and higher diversity than aged donors.

The CDR3 covers 12 residues. The ends lost 8 bases at V and 7 bases at J; junction bases unmatched: 3. Concerning this clonotype: Its specificity is unknown.

Primed by a sample-barcoded 5' primer and a J-beta primer mix, a second PCR proceeded for about 6 to 11 cycles. TCRdb re-derived calls from the 5' RACE reads in MiXCR, one entry per CDR3 protein. The sample includes under 750,000 distinct CDR3 sequences, roughly 48% of them seen just once. This chain connects TRBV12-3 or TRBV12-4 to TRBJ1-2; 11 bases fit TRBD1. Sequenced material: blood. This sequence was found in a man at least 80 years old in good health. The CDR3 sequence: CASWTGGVGYTF. For the CDR3, the DNA is TGTGCCAGCTGGACAGGGGGCGTTGGCTACACCTTC.